These T cell receptor beta chains were read from a single sample in a study of T cells in Graves' hyperthyroidism and ophthalmopathy. MiXCR, run by TCRdb on the multiplex PCR reads, gives a single entry per CDR3 protein. The table shows roughly 740,000 distinct CDR3 sequences, with over 15% occurring only once. Sequencing was performed on blood. These receptors were obtained from a man aged 18 to 30 with Graves' hyperthyroidism. Each CDR3 is given with its conserved first and last residue. D genes are given only for firm matches. Expanded clones are given a class, and other clones once, few, many or no size at all.

cdr3_aa: CSARERAGGLLAQYF; cdr3_nt: TGCAGTGCTAGAGAAAGAGCGGGAGGGCTATTGGCGCAGTATTTT; j_call: TRBJ2-3; d_call: TRBD2; v_call: TRBV20-1; clone_size: -
cdr3_aa: CASSPTGHTYEQYF; cdr3_nt: TGTGCCAGCTCACCAACGGGACATACCTACGAGCAGTACTTC; j_call: TRBJ2-7; d_call: -; v_call: TRBV2; clone_size: -
cdr3_aa: CASSAVYTEAFF; cdr3_nt: TGTGCCAGCAGTGCAGTATACACTGAAGCTTTCTTT; j_call: TRBJ1-1; d_call: -; v_call: TRBV28; clone_size: many
cdr3_aa: CSARGARGLTGELFF; cdr3_nt: TGCAGTGCTAGAGGGGCCAGGGGGCTTACCGGGGAGCTGTTTTTT; j_call: TRBJ2-2; d_call: TRBD1; v_call: TRBV20-1; clone_size: many
cdr3_aa: CASSQAQGGEQYF; cdr3_nt: TGTGCCAGCAGCCAGGCCCAAGGGGGCGAGCAGTACTTC; j_call: TRBJ2-7; d_call: -; v_call: TRBV14; clone_size: -
cdr3_aa: CAHRGMNTEAFF; cdr3_nt: TGTGCCCACCGGGGCATGAACACTGAAGCTTTCTTT; j_call: TRBJ1-1; d_call: -; v_call: TRBV10-3; clone_size: -
cdr3_aa: CASSQVGGSDEQFF; cdr3_nt: TGCGCCAGCAGCCAGGTGGGCGGGAGCGATGAGCAGTTCTTC; j_call: TRBJ2-1; d_call: TRBD2; v_call: TRBV4-1; clone_size: few
cdr3_aa: CASQAEGAIYRYGYTF; cdr3_nt: TGTGCCAGCCAAGCAGAGGGGGCGATTTATCGTTATGGCTACACCTTC; j_call: TRBJ1-2; d_call: TRBD1; v_call: TRBV2; clone_size: many
cdr3_aa: CASSVQTTSEYTGELFF; cdr3_nt: TGTGCCAGCAGCGTACAAACGACTAGCGAATACACCGGGGAGCTGTTTTTT; j_call: TRBJ2-2; d_call: TRBD2; v_call: TRBV9; clone_size: few
cdr3_aa: CASSLGLADSNEQFF; cdr3_nt: TGTGCCAGCAGCTTGGGACTAGCGGACTCCAATGAGCAGTTCTTC; j_call: TRBJ2-1; d_call: TRBD2; v_call: TRBV11-2; clone_size: -
cdr3_aa: CSVGDQAYEQYF; cdr3_nt: TGCAGCGTTGGAGACCAAGCCTACGAGCAGTACTTC; j_call: TRBJ2-7; d_call: -; v_call: TRBV29-1; clone_size: -
cdr3_aa: CATSSLRTSTDTQYF; cdr3_nt: TGTGCCACCAGCAGTCTTCGGACTAGCACAGATACGCAGTATTTT; j_call: TRBJ2-3; d_call: -; v_call: TRBV15; clone_size: -
cdr3_aa: CASSPAWGGQYEQYF; cdr3_nt: TGTGCCAGCAGTCCCGCCTGGGGCGGCCAGTACGAGCAGTACTTC; j_call: TRBJ2-7; d_call: -; v_call: TRBV9; clone_size: few
cdr3_aa: CASSQFWGSPAGETQYF; cdr3_nt: TGTGCCAGCAGCCAATTCTGGGGGTCCCCGGCTGGGGAGACCCAGTACTTC; j_call: TRBJ2-5; d_call: -; v_call: TRBV28; clone_size: few
cdr3_aa: CAIRETGYNEQFF; cdr3_nt: TGTGCCATCAGGGAGACAGGATACAATGAGCAGTTCTTC; j_call: TRBJ2-1; d_call: -; v_call: TRBV10-3; clone_size: -
cdr3_aa: CASTLGGDTQYF; cdr3_nt: TGTGCCAGCACCCTTGGGGGGGATACGCAGTATTTT; j_call: TRBJ2-3; d_call: -; v_call: TRBV12-3/TRBV12-4; clone_size: many
cdr3_aa: CASSHGQGTFYEQYF; cdr3_nt: TGCGCCAGCAGCCATGGACAGGGGACTTTCTACGAGCAGTACTTC; j_call: TRBJ2-7; d_call: TRBD1; v_call: TRBV4-1; clone_size: -
cdr3_aa: CSARLAGHTGELFF; cdr3_nt: TGCAGTGCACGACTAGCGGGGCACACCGGGGAGCTGTTTTTT; j_call: TRBJ2-2; d_call: TRBD2; v_call: TRBV20-1; clone_size: few
cdr3_aa: CASSEAWDTEAFF; cdr3_nt: TGTGCCAGCAGTGAAGCATGGGATACTGAAGCTTTCTTT; j_call: TRBJ1-1; d_call: -; v_call: TRBV6-1; clone_size: many
cdr3_aa: CAISEGPPSGGEQYF; cdr3_nt: TGTGCCATCAGTGAGGGCCCCCCCTCCGGGGGCGAGCAGTACTTC; j_call: TRBJ2-7; d_call: -; v_call: TRBV10-3; clone_size: many
cdr3_aa: CSVVGPMNTEAFF; cdr3_nt: TGCAGCGTTGTAGGGCCAATGAACACTGAAGCTTTCTTT; j_call: TRBJ1-1; d_call: -; v_call: TRBV29-1; clone_size: -
cdr3_aa: CASSPLGTSFSRRFF; cdr3_nt: TGTGCCAGCAGTCCTTTAGGGACTAGTTTTTCCCGGAGGTTCTTC; j_call: TRBJ2-1; d_call: TRBD2; v_call: TRBV27; clone_size: many
cdr3_aa: CASSLAGVRGETQYF; cdr3_nt: TGTGCCAGCAGCTTAGCGGGGGTGAGAGGCGAGACCCAGTACTTC; j_call: TRBJ2-5; d_call: -; v_call: TRBV7-2; clone_size: -
cdr3_aa: CSARAGGSIADTQYF; cdr3_nt: TGCAGTGCTAGAGCGGGCGGGAGTATTGCAGATACGCAGTATTTT; j_call: TRBJ2-3; d_call: TRBD2; v_call: TRBV20-1; clone_size: few
cdr3_aa: CASSYYPGLASEQYF; cdr3_nt: TGTGCCAGCAGTTACTACCCGGGACTAGCCTCCGAGCAGTACTTC; j_call: TRBJ2-7; d_call: TRBD2; v_call: TRBV2; clone_size: few
cdr3_aa: CSVEGDSNQPQHF; cdr3_nt: TGCAGCGTTGAAGGTGATAGCAATCAGCCCCAGCATTTT; j_call: TRBJ1-5; d_call: -; v_call: TRBV29-1; clone_size: -
cdr3_aa: CASSESQGRETQYF; cdr3_nt: TGTGCCAGCAGTGAAAGCCAGGGACGCGAGACCCAGTACTTC; j_call: TRBJ2-5; d_call: -; v_call: TRBV2; clone_size: many
cdr3_aa: CSALLSSIEKLFF; cdr3_nt: TGCAGTGCCCTACTATCGTCTATTGAAAAACTGTTTTTT; j_call: TRBJ1-4; d_call: -; v_call: TRBV20-1; clone_size: -
cdr3_aa: CASRDRVTGNTIYF; cdr3_nt: TGTGCCAGCAGGGACAGGGTTACTGGAAACACCATATATTTT; j_call: TRBJ1-3; d_call: TRBD1; v_call: TRBV27; clone_size: many
cdr3_aa: CASSYLRTSGMGEQFF; cdr3_nt: TGTGCCAGCAGCTATCTAAGGACTAGCGGGATGGGGGAGCAGTTCTTC; j_call: TRBJ2-1; d_call: TRBD2; v_call: TRBV6-9; clone_size: -
cdr3_aa: CASSNRGNQPQHF; cdr3_nt: TGTGCCAGTAGTAACAGGGGCAATCAGCCCCAGCATTTT; j_call: TRBJ1-5; d_call: -; v_call: TRBV19; clone_size: many
cdr3_aa: CASGGLNQETQYF; cdr3_nt: TGTGCCAGCGGGGGACTGAATCAAGAGACCCAGTACTTC; j_call: TRBJ2-5; d_call: -; v_call: TRBV6-2/TRBV6-3; clone_size: few
cdr3_aa: CSAFVGGGRDTQYF; cdr3_nt: TGCAGCGCCTTTGTCGGGGGAGGAAGAGATACGCAGTATTTT; j_call: TRBJ2-3; d_call: -; v_call: TRBV29-1; clone_size: few
cdr3_aa: CATSDTGNTGELFF; cdr3_nt: TGTGCCACCAGTGATACTGGGAACACCGGGGAGCTGTTTTTT; j_call: TRBJ2-2; d_call: -; v_call: TRBV24-1; clone_size: -
cdr3_aa: CASRIGANEQFF; cdr3_nt: TGTGCCAGCAGGATAGGAGCGAATGAGCAGTTCTTC; j_call: TRBJ2-1; d_call: -; v_call: TRBV6-2/TRBV6-3; clone_size: many
cdr3_aa: CASSHEGEGDDEQFF; cdr3_nt: TGTGCCAGCAGCCACGAGGGGGAGGGAGACGATGAGCAGTTCTTC; j_call: TRBJ2-1; d_call: -; v_call: TRBV3-1; clone_size: many
cdr3_aa: CSAPPGLAGADTQYF; cdr3_nt: TGCAGTGCTCCCCCGGGACTAGCGGGAGCAGATACGCAGTATTTT; j_call: TRBJ2-3; d_call: TRBD2; v_call: TRBV20-1; clone_size: many
cdr3_aa: CATSGGTNKKLFF; cdr3_nt: TGTGCCACCAGTGGCGGGACTAATAAAAAACTGTTTTTT; j_call: TRBJ1-4; d_call: -; v_call: TRBV24-1; clone_size: -
cdr3_aa: CSARLGGSTDTQYF; cdr3_nt: TGCAGTGCTAGGCTAGGGGGATCCACAGATACGCAGTATTTT; j_call: TRBJ2-3; d_call: -; v_call: TRBV20-1; clone_size: -
cdr3_aa: CASSLVLAIGELFF; cdr3_nt: TGTGCCAGCAGCTTGGTCTTAGCAATCGGGGAGCTGTTTTTT; j_call: TRBJ2-2; d_call: -; v_call: TRBV5-6; clone_size: once
cdr3_aa: CATDRGPEEQYF; cdr3_nt: TGTGCCACGGACAGGGGGCCTGAGGAGCAGTACTTC; j_call: TRBJ2-7; d_call: TRBD1; v_call: TRBV28; clone_size: many
cdr3_aa: CASSQGGGGTYEQYF; cdr3_nt: TGTGCCAGCAGCCAAGGAGGTGGGGGGACCTACGAGCAGTACTTC; j_call: TRBJ2-7; d_call: -; v_call: TRBV3-1; clone_size: many
cdr3_aa: CASSIGGGVLGEQYF; cdr3_nt: TGTGCCAGTAGTATAGGGGGAGGCGTCTTAGGGGAGCAGTACTTC; j_call: TRBJ2-7; d_call: -; v_call: TRBV19; clone_size: -
cdr3_aa: CSHLRTGGTDTQYF; cdr3_nt: TGCAGCCATCTCCGGACGGGGGGGACAGATACGCAGTATTTT; j_call: TRBJ2-3; d_call: TRBD2; v_call: TRBV29-1; clone_size: -
cdr3_aa: CASSPNRDRPNYGYTF; cdr3_nt: TGTGCCAGCTCACCCAACCGGGACAGGCCTAACTATGGCTACACCTTC; j_call: TRBJ1-2; d_call: TRBD1; v_call: TRBV18; clone_size: few